One sample yielded the 23 T cell receptor beta chains listed below, sequenced in a study of control samples from healthy donors and cancer patients. Produced via immunoSEQ multiplex PCR; TCRdb's table is partial and in-frame only. The repertoire has around 64,000 clones, roughly 89% of them found once; the top ten carry about 6%. The sample was PBMCs. These receptors all stem from a man aged 55 to 70 with colorectal cancer.

This chain uses TRBV6-5 with TRBJ2-3; D unclear. Germline V lookup: CDR1 MNHEY, CDR2 SVGAGI. CDR3 length: 11 amino acids. V was clipped by 11 bases and J by 1 base, with 7 bases between them. The CDR3 loop is CASDRTDTQYF. Written as DNA, the CDR3 is TGTGCCTCCGACCGCACAGATACGCAGTATTTT.

V and J are TRBV19 and TRBJ1-5, with a tentative D call TRBD1 (6 bases). Trimming pared 3 bases from V and 2 bases from J, leaving 20 bases between. The length of the CDR3 is 18 residues. CDR1 and CDR2 from the germline V gene are LNHDA and SQIVND (reference sequence). The CDR3 is CASSMSAGVSFGNQPQHF. In DNA form, the CDR3 reads TGTGCCAGTAGTATGAGTGCAGGGGTGTCTTTTGGCAATCAGCCCCAGCATTTT.

This chain uses TRBV18 with TRBJ1-3; no firm D call. Deletions cut 3 bases from V and 2 bases from J, with 11 bases between. The V gene's germline CDR1 is KGHSH and CDR2 LQKENI. This CDR3 comprises 15 residues. The CDR3 loop reads CASSPTEAPGNTIYF. CDR3 sequence (DNA): TGTGCCAGCTCACCGACGGAGGCCCCTGGAAACACCATATATTTT.

This sequence joins TRBV12-3 or TRBV12-4 and TRBJ1-2, with no clear D. This CDR3 is built from 13 residues. The V gene lost 3 bases and the J gene lost 4 bases, with 9 bases spanning the gap. CDR3: CASSLSQLYGYTF. The DNA for the CDR3 is TGTGCCAGCAGTTTGTCACAGCTCTATGGCTACACCTTC.

The chain recombines TRBV3-1 (or the pseudogene TRBV3-2) with TRBJ1-5; D unresolved. The CDR3 consists of 13 residues. Germline lookup yields CDR1 LGHDT and CDR2 YNNKEL (reference sequence). Trimming pared 0 bases from V and 6 bases from J, leaving 6 bases between. CDR3 nucleotides: TGTGCCAGCAGCCAAGATTTTTCTCAGCCCCAGCATTTT. Encoded protein: CASSQDFSQPQHF.

The J gene is TRBJ2-3, the V gene TRBV9; D is uncertain. This CDR3 has 13 residues. Germline CDR1 is SGDLS and CDR2 is YYNGEE. Deletions cut 7 bases from V and 5 bases from J, with 14 bases between. CDR3 DNA: TGTGCCAGCGTACCCCCGTGGGGAGATACGCAGTATTTT. It translates to CASVPPWGDTQYF.

The chain is built from TRBV6-5 and TRBJ2-2, with D possibly being TRBD1 or TRBD2 (5 bases each). V lost 2 bases and J lost 8, with 15 bases in between. Looked up from germline, CDR1 is MNHEY and CDR2 is SVGAGI. The CDR3 has 15 residues. CDR3 region: CASSYGTASGGELFF. The DNA of the CDR3 is TGTGCCAGCAGTTACGGGACGGCCTCGGGGGGGGAGCTGTTTTTT.

The genes are TRBV5-5 and TRBJ1-1, with D possibly matching TRBD1 (6 bases). Germline-derived CDR1 and CDR2 are SGHKS and YYEKEE (reference sequence). The length of the CDR3 is 17 residues. V lost 3 bases and J lost 0, with 18 bases in between. The CDR3: CASSSTGQSGMNTEAFF. CDR3 bases: TGTGCCAGCAGCTCTACTGGACAGTCTGGGATGAACACTGAAGCTTTCTTT.

The V gene is TRBV28, the J gene TRBJ1-2; D call uncertain. Germline V gene data show CDR1 as MDHEN and CDR2 as SYDVKM. Trimming removed 4 bases from V and 8 bases from J, with 14 bases in between. CDR3 size: 13 residues. The CDR3 coding sequence is TGTGCCAGCAGTTCAACCTCATTACAAGGCTACACCTTC. Translated, it gives CASSSTSLQGYTF.

The chain employs TRBV19 and TRBJ1-1; no definite D call. This CDR3 has 12 amino acids. The ends were cut back, 10 bases at V and 6 bases at J, with 15 bases in the middle. Germline assignment: CDR1 LNHDA and CDR2 SQIVND (reference sequence). Here the CDR3 reads CATSPGVSEAFF. CDR3 in DNA: TGTGCCACATCCCCTGGAGTCTCTGAAGCTTTCTTT.

V gene TRBV5-1 combines with J gene TRBJ1-1; no definite D call. With 4 bases removed from V and 0 bases from J, the gap between germline ends came to 13 bases. Germline V gene sequence: CDR1 SGHRS, CDR2 YFSETQ. CDR3 length: 15 amino acids. The CDR3: CASSIGQLLNTEAFF. The CDR3 DNA is TGCGCCAGCAGCATAGGGCAACTTTTGAACACTGAAGCTTTCTTT.

V gene TRBV18 combines with J gene TRBJ1-2; D gene ambiguous. Germline lookup yields CDR1 KGHSH and CDR2 LQKENI. The CDR3 runs to 12 residues. Between the trimmed V and J ends, which lost 4 bases and 6 bases, there was a span of 9 bases. The CDR3 DNA sequence: TGTGCCAGCTCACGCAGCCGCGATGGCTACACCTTC. Residues: CASSRSRDGYTF.

DNA of the CDR3: TGCAGCGTTGATAGTCTCGCAGGACTCGTGGCTTTCTTT. Residues: CSVDSLAGLVAFF. This rearrangement joins TRBV29-1 to TRBJ1-1; D is uncertain. This CDR3 spans 13 amino acids. CDR1 SQVTM and CDR2 ANQGSEA come from the germline V gene. V was pared by 3 bases and J by 11 bases, with 19 bases between.

The gene calls are TRBV5-1 and TRBJ1-4; weak D call: TRBD1 (6 bases). V was trimmed by 4 bases and J by 4 bases, leaving 8 bases between them. Germline assignment: CDR1 SGHRS and CDR2 YFSETQ. CDR3 length: 13 amino acids. The CDR3 nucleotides read TGCGCCAGCAGCGCAGGGGTTAATGAAAAACTGTTTTTT. This codes for CASSAGVNEKLFF.

The V gene is TRBV2, the J gene TRBJ2-3, with D tentatively TRBD1 (5 bases). Germline V gene data show CDR1 as SNHLY and CDR2 as FYNNEI. The germline V and J ends were trimmed by 7 bases and 2 bases, with 13 bases remaining between them. The CDR3 runs 14 residues. The CDR3 is CASKDNDITDTQYF. The CDR3 DNA sequence: TGTGCCAGCAAGGACAACGACATCACAGATACGCAGTATTTT.

The genes are TRBV9 and TRBJ2-3; D is perhaps TRBD2 (5 bases). CDR3 length: 14 residues. Germline V lookup: CDR1 SGDLS, CDR2 YYNGEE. V lost 0 bases, J lost 4 bases, and 9 bases lay in between. The CDR3 DNA is TGTGCCAGCAGCGTAGGAGGGTTCCCAGATACGCAGTATTTT. Its protein product is CASSVGGFPDTQYF. The whole variable domain, remainder taken from reference TRBV9 and TRBJ2-3, is DSGVTQTPKHLITATGQRVTLRCSPRSGDLSVYWYQQSLDQGLQFLIQYYNGEERAKGNILERFSAQQFPDLHSELNLSSLELGDSALYFCASSVGGFPDTQYFGPGTRLTVL.

The chain joins TRBV29-1 to TRBJ2-3, with D perhaps matching TRBD2 (7 bases). The germline gives CDR1 SQVTM, CDR2 ANQGSEA. CDR3 size: 16 residues. V lost 7 bases and J 2 bases, leaving 22 bases between the germline ends. The CDR3 loop is CSAWYRGGSYTDTQYF. CDR3 in DNA: TGCAGCGCCTGGTATAGGGGGGGCTCATACACAGATACGCAGTATTTT.

The gene calls are TRBV20-1 and TRBJ1-5; no definite D call. V was clipped by 3 bases and J by 5 bases, with 20 bases between them. The CDR3 length is 16 residues. Germline V gives CDR1 DFQATT, CDR2 SNEGSKA (reference sequence). The CDR3 loop is CSASDVGPGWDQPQHF. The DNA for the CDR3 is TGCAGTGCTAGTGACGTCGGTCCGGGATGGGATCAGCCCCAGCATTTT.

This rearrangement joins TRBV9 to TRBJ2-1; D possibly corresponds to TRBD2 (6 bases). The germline gives CDR1 SGDLS, CDR2 YYNGEE. The CDR3 is made up of 14 amino acids. V dropped 0 bases and J dropped 8 bases, with 12 bases sitting between them. CDR3 in amino acids: CASSVGGGWDEQFF. CDR3 nucleotide sequence: TGTGCCAGCAGCGTAGGAGGAGGGTGGGATGAGCAGTTCTTC.

The chain carries TRBV2 and TRBJ2-1; D is uncertain. CDR3 length: 15 residues. V shed 2 bases and J shed 0 bases, with 8 bases lying between them. CDR1 SNHLY and CDR2 FYNNEI come from the germline V gene. The CDR3 DNA sequence: TGTGCCAGCAGTGAATGGTATAACTCCTACAATGAGCAGTTCTTC. It codes for CASSEWYNSYNEQFF.

J is TRBJ2-3 and V is TRBV7-8; no clear D gene. V shed 2 bases and J shed 4 bases, with 4 bases lying between them. The CDR3 is made up of 12 amino acids. Germline V lookup: CDR1 SGHVS, CDR2 FQNEAQ. In DNA, the CDR3 is TGTGCCAGCAGCTTAATGCCAGATACGCAGTATTTT. It codes for CASSLMPDTQYF.

The rearrangement links TRBV5-6 to TRBJ2-2; the match to TRBD1 covers 7 bases. CDR3 size: 14 residues. CDR1 is SGHDT, CDR2 YYEEEE, per germline. The V segment lost 6 bases and the J segment 2 bases; nucleotides outside the gene matches: 4. The CDR3 nucleotides are TGTGCCAGCACCACAGGGGTTAACACCGGGGAGCTGTTTTTT. Residues: CASTTGVNTGELFF.

V gene TRBV5-4 combines with J gene TRBJ1-1, with D hard to call. The V end was cut by 3 bases, the J end by 1 base, with 10 bases between. Germline loops: CDR1 SGHNT, CDR2 YYREEE (reference sequence). This CDR3 has 14 amino acids. The CDR3 loop is CASSSSGGNTEAFF. The DNA for the CDR3 is TGTGCCAGCAGCTCCTCGGGAGGGAACACTGAAGCTTTCTTT.